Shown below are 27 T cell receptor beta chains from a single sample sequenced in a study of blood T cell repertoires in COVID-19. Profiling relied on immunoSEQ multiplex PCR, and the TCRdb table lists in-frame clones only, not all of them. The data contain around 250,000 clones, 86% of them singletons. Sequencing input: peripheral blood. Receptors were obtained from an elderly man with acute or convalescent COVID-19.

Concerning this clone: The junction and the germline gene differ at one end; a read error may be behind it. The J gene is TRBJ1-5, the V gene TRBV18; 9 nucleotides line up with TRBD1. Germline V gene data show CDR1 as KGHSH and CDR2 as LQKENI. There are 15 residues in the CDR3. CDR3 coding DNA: TGTGCCAGCTCGCCACAACGCACAGGGGGCCAGCCCCAGCATTTT. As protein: CASSPQRTGGQPQHF.

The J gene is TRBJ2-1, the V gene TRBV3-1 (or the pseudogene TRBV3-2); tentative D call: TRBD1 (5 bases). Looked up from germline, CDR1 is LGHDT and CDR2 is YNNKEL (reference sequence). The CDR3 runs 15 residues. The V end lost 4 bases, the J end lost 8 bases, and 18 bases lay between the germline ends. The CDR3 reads CASSLSGLVVDEQFF. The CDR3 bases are TGTGCCAGCAGCCTATCAGGGTTGGTCGTCGATGAGCAGTTCTTC.

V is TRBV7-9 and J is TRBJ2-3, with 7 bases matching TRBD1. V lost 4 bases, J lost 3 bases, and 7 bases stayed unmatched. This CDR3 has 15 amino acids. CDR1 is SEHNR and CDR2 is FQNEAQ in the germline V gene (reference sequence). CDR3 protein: CASSSQGVGTDTQYF. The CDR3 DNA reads TGTGCCAGCAGCTCCCAGGGGGTTGGGACAGATACGCAGTATTTT. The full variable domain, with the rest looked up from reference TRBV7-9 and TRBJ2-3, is DTGVSQNPRHKITKRGQNVTFRCDPISEHNRLYWYRQTLGQGPEFLTYFQNEAQLEKSRLLSDRFSAERPKGSFSTLEIQRTEQGDSAMYLCASSSQGVGTDTQYFGPGTRLTVL.

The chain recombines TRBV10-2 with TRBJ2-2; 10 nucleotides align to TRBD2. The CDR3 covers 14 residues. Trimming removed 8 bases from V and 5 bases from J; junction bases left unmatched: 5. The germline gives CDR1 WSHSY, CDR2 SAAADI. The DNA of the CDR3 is TGCGCCAGCCGATCTAGCGGGGGTACCGGGGAGCTGTTTTTT. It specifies CASRSSGGTGELFF.

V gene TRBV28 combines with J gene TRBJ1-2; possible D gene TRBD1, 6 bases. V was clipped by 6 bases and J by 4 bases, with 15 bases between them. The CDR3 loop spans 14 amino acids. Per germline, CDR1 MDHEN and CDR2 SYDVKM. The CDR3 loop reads CASSSDGQIYGYTF. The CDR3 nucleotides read TGTGCCAGCAGCTCTGATGGACAGATCTATGGCTACACCTTC.

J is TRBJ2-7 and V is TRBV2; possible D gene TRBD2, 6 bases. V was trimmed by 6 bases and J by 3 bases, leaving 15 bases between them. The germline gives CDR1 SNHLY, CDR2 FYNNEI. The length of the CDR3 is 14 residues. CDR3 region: CASSPWGEDYEQYF. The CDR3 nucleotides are TGTGCCAGCAGCCCCTGGGGGGAAGACTACGAGCAGTACTTC.

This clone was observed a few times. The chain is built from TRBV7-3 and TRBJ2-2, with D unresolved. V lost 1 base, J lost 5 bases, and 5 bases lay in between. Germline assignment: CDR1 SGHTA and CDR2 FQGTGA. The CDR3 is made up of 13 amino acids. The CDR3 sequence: CASSLKRTGELFF. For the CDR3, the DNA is TGTGCCAGCAGCTTAAAGAGAACCGGGGAGCTGTTTTTT.

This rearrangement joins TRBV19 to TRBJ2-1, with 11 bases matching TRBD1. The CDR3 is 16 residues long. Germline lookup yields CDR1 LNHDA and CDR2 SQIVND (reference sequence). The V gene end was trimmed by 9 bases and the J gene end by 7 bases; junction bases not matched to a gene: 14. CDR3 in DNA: TGTGCCAGCCACATAAACCGGGACAGGGGGAGGAATGAGCAGTTCTTC. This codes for CASHINRDRGRNEQFF.

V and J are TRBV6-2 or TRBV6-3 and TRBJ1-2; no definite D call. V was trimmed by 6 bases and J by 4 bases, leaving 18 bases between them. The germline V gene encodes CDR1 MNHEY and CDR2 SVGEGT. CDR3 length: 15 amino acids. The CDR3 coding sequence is TGTGCCAGCAGCAACCCGCCCCTTGGAGGCTATGGCTACACCTTC. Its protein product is CASSNPPLGGYGYTF.

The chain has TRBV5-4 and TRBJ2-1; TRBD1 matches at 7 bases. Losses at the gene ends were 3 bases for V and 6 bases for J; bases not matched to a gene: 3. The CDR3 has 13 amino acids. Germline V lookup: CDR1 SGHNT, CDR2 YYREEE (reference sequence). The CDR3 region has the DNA TGTGCCAGCAGCTCGGGACAGACCAATGAGCAGTTCTTC. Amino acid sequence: CASSSGQTNEQFF.

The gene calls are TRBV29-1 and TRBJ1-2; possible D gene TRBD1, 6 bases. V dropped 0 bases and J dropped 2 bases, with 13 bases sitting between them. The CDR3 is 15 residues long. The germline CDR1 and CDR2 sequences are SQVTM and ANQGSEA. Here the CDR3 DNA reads TGCAGCGTTGAAGATTGGGGAAGGGGGAACTATGGCTACACCTTC. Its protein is CSVEDWGRGNYGYTF.

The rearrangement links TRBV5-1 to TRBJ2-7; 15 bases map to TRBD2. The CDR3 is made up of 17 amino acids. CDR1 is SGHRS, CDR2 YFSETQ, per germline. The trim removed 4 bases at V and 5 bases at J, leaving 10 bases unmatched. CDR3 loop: CASSPGTSGGPWNEQYF. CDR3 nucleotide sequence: TGCGCCAGCAGCCCCGGGACTAGCGGGGGGCCGTGGAACGAGCAGTACTTC.

The CDR3 sequence is CASSLGSLNTEAFF. In DNA form, the CDR3 reads TGCGCCAGCAGCTTGGGGAGCTTGAACACTGAAGCTTTCTTT. The chain is built from TRBV5-1 and TRBJ1-1; D call uncertain. Germline CDR1 is SGHRS and CDR2 is YFSETQ. The V end was cut by 0 bases, the J end by 0 bases, with 6 bases between. This CDR3 region has 14 residues.

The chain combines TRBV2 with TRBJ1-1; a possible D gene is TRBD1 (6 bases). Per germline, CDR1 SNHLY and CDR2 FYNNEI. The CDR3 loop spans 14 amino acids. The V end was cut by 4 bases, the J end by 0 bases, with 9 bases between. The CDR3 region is CASSARTVNTEAFF. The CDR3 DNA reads TGTGCCAGCAGTGCCCGGACAGTGAACACTGAAGCTTTCTTT.

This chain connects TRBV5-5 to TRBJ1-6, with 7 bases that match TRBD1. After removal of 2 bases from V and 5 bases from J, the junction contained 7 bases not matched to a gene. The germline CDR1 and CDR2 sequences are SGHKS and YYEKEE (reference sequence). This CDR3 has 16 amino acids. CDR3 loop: CASSFRSGQHNSPLHF. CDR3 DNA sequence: TGTGCCAGCAGCTTCCGTTCGGGACAGCATAATTCACCCCTCCACTTT.

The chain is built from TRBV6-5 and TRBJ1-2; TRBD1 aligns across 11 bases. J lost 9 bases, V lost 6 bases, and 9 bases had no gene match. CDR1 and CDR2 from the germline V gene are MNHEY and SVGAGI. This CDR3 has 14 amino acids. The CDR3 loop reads CASSRDRGVYRYTF. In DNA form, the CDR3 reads TGTGCCAGCAGCCGGGACAGGGGGGTTTATCGCTACACCTTC.

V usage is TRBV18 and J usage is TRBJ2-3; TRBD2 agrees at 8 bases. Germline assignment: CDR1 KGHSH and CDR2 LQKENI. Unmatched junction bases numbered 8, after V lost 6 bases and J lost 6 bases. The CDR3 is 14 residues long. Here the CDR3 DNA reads TGTGCCAGCTCCCGTAGCGGGGTCCGGGATACGCAGTATTTT. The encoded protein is CASSRSGVRDTQYF. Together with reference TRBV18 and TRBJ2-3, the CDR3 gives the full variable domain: NAGVMQNPRHLVRRRGQEARLRCSPMKGHSHVYWYRQLPEEGLKFMVYLQKENIIDESGMPKERFSAEFPKEGPSILRIQQVVRGDSAAYFCASSRSGVRDTQYFGPGTRLTVL.

CDR3 loop: CASSQALSGRVDTQYF. The CDR3 DNA reads TGTGCCAGCAGCCAAGCCCTCTCGGGTCGGGTAGATACGCAGTATTTT. V usage is TRBV3-1 (or the pseudogene TRBV3-2) and J usage is TRBJ2-3; no definite D call. This CDR3 has 16 amino acids. The V end lost 1 base, the J end lost 5 bases, and 16 bases lay between the germline ends. Germline V gene data show CDR1 as LGHDT and CDR2 as YNNKEL (reference sequence).

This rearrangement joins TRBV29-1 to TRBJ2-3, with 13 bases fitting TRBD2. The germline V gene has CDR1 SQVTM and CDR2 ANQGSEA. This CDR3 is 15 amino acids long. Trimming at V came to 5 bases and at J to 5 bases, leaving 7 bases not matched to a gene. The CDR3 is CSVQGLAGAVDTQYF. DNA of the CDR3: TGCAGCGTTCAAGGACTAGCGGGAGCCGTAGATACGCAGTATTTT.

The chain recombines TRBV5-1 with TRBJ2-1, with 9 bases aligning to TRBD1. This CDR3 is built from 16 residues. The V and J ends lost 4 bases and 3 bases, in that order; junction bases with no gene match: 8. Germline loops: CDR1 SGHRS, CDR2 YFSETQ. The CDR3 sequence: CASSLNPGQGYNEQFF. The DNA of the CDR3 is TGCGCCAGCAGCCTCAACCCGGGACAGGGCTACAATGAGCAGTTCTTC.

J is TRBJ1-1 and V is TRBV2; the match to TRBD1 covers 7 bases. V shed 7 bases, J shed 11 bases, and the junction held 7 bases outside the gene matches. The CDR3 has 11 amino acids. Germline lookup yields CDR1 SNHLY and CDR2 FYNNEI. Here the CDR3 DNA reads TGTGCCAGCATGGAGACAGGGTGGGCTTTCTTT. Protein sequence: CASMETGWAFF.

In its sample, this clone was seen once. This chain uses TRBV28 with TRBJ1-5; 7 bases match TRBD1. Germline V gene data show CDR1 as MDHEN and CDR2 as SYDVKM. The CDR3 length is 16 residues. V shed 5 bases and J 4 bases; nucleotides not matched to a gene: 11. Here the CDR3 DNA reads TGTGCCAGCAGTCGGGCCCGGGACAGTTCAAATCAGCCCCAGCATTTT. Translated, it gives CASSRARDSSNQPQHF. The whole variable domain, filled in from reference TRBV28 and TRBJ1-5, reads DVKVTQSSRYLVKRTGEKVFLECVQDMDHENMFWYRQDPGLGLRLIYFSYDVKMKEKGDIPEGYSVSREKKERFSLILESASTNQTSMYLCASSRARDSSNQPQHFGDGTRLSIL.

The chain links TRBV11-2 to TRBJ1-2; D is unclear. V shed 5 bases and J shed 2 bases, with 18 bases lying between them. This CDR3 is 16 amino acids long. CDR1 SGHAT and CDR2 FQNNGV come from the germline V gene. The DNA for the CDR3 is TGTGCCAGCAGCCCCGAAATCAGGAATTTAAACTATGGCTACACCTTC. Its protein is CASSPEIRNLNYGYTF. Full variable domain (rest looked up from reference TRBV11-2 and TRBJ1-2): EAGVAQSPRYKIIEKRQSVAFWCNPISGHATLYWYQQILGQGPKLLIQFQNNGVVDDSQLPKDRFSAERLKGVDSTLKIQPAKLEDSAVYLCASSPEIRNLNYGYTFGSGTRLTVV.

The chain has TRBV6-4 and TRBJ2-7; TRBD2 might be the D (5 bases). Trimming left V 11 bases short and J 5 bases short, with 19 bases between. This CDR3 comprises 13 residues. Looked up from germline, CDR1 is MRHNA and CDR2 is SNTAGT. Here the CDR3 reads CASRMRETDEQYF. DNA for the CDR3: TGTGCCTCTCGGATGAGGGAAACGGACGAGCAGTACTTC.

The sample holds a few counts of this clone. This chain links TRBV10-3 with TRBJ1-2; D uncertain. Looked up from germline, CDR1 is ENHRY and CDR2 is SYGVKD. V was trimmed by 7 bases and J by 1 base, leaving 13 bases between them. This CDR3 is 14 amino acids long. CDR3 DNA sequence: TGTGCCATCAAAGCCGCGGGCTATAACTATGGCTACACCTTC. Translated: CAIKAAGYNYGYTF.

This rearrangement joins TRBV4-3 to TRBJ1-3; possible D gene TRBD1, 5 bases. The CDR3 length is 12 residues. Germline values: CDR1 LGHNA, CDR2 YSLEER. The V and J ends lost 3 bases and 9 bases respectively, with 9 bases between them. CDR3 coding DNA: TGCGCCAGCAGCCATGTAGACAGCACCATATATTTT. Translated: CASSHVDSTIYF.

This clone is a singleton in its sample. As DNA, the CDR3 is TGTGCCACCAGTGATGCCCCAAGGACTAGGAACAATGAGCAGTTCTTC. Encoded protein: CATSDAPRTRNNEQFF. The genes are TRBV24-1 and TRBJ2-1; 7 bases fit TRBD2. The CDR3 has 16 amino acids. CDR1 and CDR2 from the germline V gene are KGHDR and SFDVKD. V was clipped by 3 bases and J by 5 bases; unmatched bases: 9.